This T cell receptor beta chain was captured by sequencing in a study of beta chain features in type 1 diabetes. Study observations and caveats: In these data, an HLA type influence on TCRB rearrangement remained unresolved. For patients, the naive, central memory and Treg TCRB repertoires appeared more alike than for healthy donors. For type 1 diabetes patients, VDJ junctions showed fewer insertions and more deletions.

Cells sorted by CD45RO/CCR7/CD25/CD127/CD95/CD27 comprised CD4+ naive, central memory, regulatory and stem cell-like memory cells. Every bit of the isolated RNA underwent reverse transcription, so sequencing read expressed TCRB transcripts. Profiling relied on immunoSEQ multiplex PCR, and the TCRdb table lists in-frame clones only, not all of them. The sample lists approximately 170,000 clones, 9% to 10% occurring once. In this sample, this clone turned up a few times. Its antigen is not identified. V gave up 3 bases and J gave up 5 bases; unmatched junction bases: 7. The CDR3 extends over 14 amino acids. Germline CDR1 reads SGHNT; CDR2 reads YYREEE (reference sequence).

Sequencing was carried out using central memory CD4+ T cells from blood. This TCR was sampled from a woman aged 18-30 years in good health. The chain couples TRBV5-4 to TRBJ2-7; 8 bases map to TRBD2. CDR3: CASSSSGYPHEQYF. The CDR3 DNA is TGTGCCAGCAGCTCTAGCGGGTACCCCCACGAGCAGTACTTC.